This T cell receptor beta chain emerged from a study of blood T cells in healthy people across ages. Study outcomes and limitations: The CMV status of each donor remained undetermined, and this could have confounded shifts in expanded clonotypes.

A second PCR of about 7 to 12 cycles used a sample-barcoded 5' primer and a J-beta primer mix. Each cDNA was tagged by a template-switch adaptor containing 12 random nucleotides. TCRdb reprocessed the 5' RACE reads with MiXCR, giving one entry per CDR3 protein. The top ten hold 29% of the sample, which has about 320,000 distinct CDR3 sequences, roughly 26% seen once. V gave up 2 bases and J gave up 4 bases, with 8 bases separating them. Germline V gene data show CDR1 as MDHEN and CDR2 as SYDVKM. The CDR3 runs 14 residues. This clonotype was counted ten times or more. Its specificity is unknown. The clonotype was recovered from a woman aged 70-85 years in good health. The V call is TRBV28, the J call TRBJ1-4; D uncertain. Sequencing input: blood. The CDR3, as DNA: TGTGCCAGCAGTTTAGGGCAGATTAATGAAAAACTGTTTTTT. Its translation is CASSLGQINEKLFF.